This T cell receptor (beta chain) derives from a study of shared clonotypes between healthy human individuals. Method: immunoSEQ multiplex PCR; TCRdb's copy keeps in-frame clones and lacks some. The sample includes 650,000 to 800,000 clones, approximately 77% seen only once; the top ten take more than 1.5%. In the case of this clone: The sample has other DNA sequences that encode this CDR3 too.

Trimming cost V 2 bases and J 3 bases; bases outside gene matches: 4. Per germline, CDR1 MDHEN and CDR2 SYDVKM. This CDR3 is 14 amino acids long. The sequence was obtained from a woman in her thirties in good health. Sequenced: memory CD4+ T cells sorted from blood. The subset was: CD45RA-negative fraction. V usage is TRBV28 and J usage is TRBJ2-7; TRBD1 matches 7 bases. The CDR3 DNA is TGTGCCAGCAGTTTAGGACAGGTTCGCTACGAGCAGTACTTC. Its translation: CASSLGQVRYEQYF.